These 29 T cell receptor beta chains share one sample of origin, sequenced in a study of response to subunit inactivated influenza vaccine. TCRdb itself ran the RT-PCR reads through MiXCR, one entry per CDR3 protein. This sample has 700,000 to 900,000 distinct CDR3 sequences, with about 20% found just once. Sequenced here: PBMCs from blood, sampled roughly 5 days after vaccination. The receptors come from a man between 50 and 59 years old who received an inactivated influenza vaccine.

This chain connects TRBV7-6 to TRBJ1-1; maybe TRBD1 (5 bases). This CDR3 has 15 residues. The V end was cut by 0 bases, the J end by 3 bases, with 11 bases between. Germline V gene data show CDR1 as SGHVS and CDR2 as FNYEAQ. This CDR3 reads CASSLAVAGYTEAFF. CDR3 in DNA: TGTGCCAGCAGCTTAGCGGTAGCAGGGTACACTGAAGCTTTCTTT.

This clonotype has more than one count but fewer than ten. The chain employs TRBV18 and TRBJ1-2; 8 bases match TRBD1. Germline trimming cut 0 bases from V and 2 bases from J; bases unmatched to any gene: 2. Germline V gene lookup returns CDR1 KGHSH and CDR2 LQKENI. CDR3 length: 15 residues. The CDR3 coding sequence is TGTGCCAGCTCACCACCTCGGACAGGGAACTATGGCTACACCTTC. It codes for CASSPPRTGNYGYTF. The whole variable domain, remainder taken from reference TRBV18 and TRBJ1-2, is NAGVMQNPRHLVRRRGQEARLRCSPMKGHSHVYWYRQLPEEGLKFMVYLQKENIIDESGMPKERFSAEFPKEGPSILRIQQVVRGDSAAYFCASSPPRTGNYGYTFGSGTRLTVV.

The chain is built from TRBV5-1 and TRBJ2-3, with 11 bases lining up with TRBD2. V gave up 4 bases and J gave up 5 bases; unmatched junction bases: 9. Germline V gene data show CDR1 as SGHRS and CDR2 as YFSETQ. This CDR3 comprises 16 residues. The CDR3: CASSGTSGPAQDTQYF. CDR3 nucleotides: TGCGCCAGCAGCGGGACTAGCGGTCCCGCCCAAGATACGCAGTATTTT.

This chain joins TRBV3-1 and TRBJ2-5, with 10 bases fitting TRBD2. The CDR3 runs to 15 residues. CDR1 and CDR2 (germline): LGHDT, YNNKEL (reference sequence). The junction had 5 bases not matched to a gene; V was cut back by 5 bases and J by 2 bases. Here the CDR3 DNA reads TGTGCCAGCAGCATGGGACTAGCGATTCAAGAGACCCAGTACTTC. Translated, it gives CASSMGLAIQETQYF.

V and J are TRBV6-1 and TRBJ2-1, with TRBD1 matching over 9 bases. The V segment lost 6 bases and the J segment 2 bases; nucleotides outside the gene matches: 5. The CDR3 covers 15 residues. CDR1 and CDR2 from the germline V gene are MNHNS and SASEGT. The CDR3: CASRGQGWTYNEQFF. The CDR3 DNA reads as TGTGCCAGCAGAGGACAGGGGTGGACCTACAATGAGCAGTTCTTC.

This clonotype appeared once. This sequence joins TRBV7-7 and TRBJ2-2, with D possibly matching TRBD2 (6 bases). The CDR3 sequence is 18 residues long. V lost 9 bases and J lost 0, with 23 bases in between. CDR1 and CDR2 (germline): SSHAT, FNYEAQ (reference sequence). The CDR3 loop is CASSSETPSGANTGELFF. DNA of the CDR3: TGTGCCAGTTCTAGCGAAACTCCCTCAGGCGCGAACACCGGGGAGCTGTTTTTT.

This clonotype was found many times. The rearrangement joins TRBV9 to TRBJ1-1; 9 nucleotides match TRBD1. The V and J ends lost 1 base and 6 bases, in that order; junction bases with no gene match: 7. CDR3 length equals 15 residues. The V gene's germline CDR1 is SGDLS and CDR2 YYNGEE. CDR3 coding DNA: TGTGCCAGCAGCGTATTCGACAGGGGGGCCCCTGAAGCTTTCTTT. Translating it yields CASSVFDRGAPEAFF.

The gene calls are TRBV18 and TRBJ2-7; 13 bases align to TRBD2. CDR1 and CDR2 from the germline V gene are KGHSH and LQKENI. With 3 bases clipped from V and 7 bases from J, the junction kept 9 bases outside the gene matches. The CDR3 contains 16 residues. The CDR3 is CASSPPGLAGLGEQYF. The CDR3 coding sequence is TGTGCCAGCTCACCCCCGGGACTAGCGGGACTGGGGGAGCAGTACTTC.

This clonotype was picked up a small number of times. The V gene is TRBV27, the J gene TRBJ2-3, with D possibly TRBD1 on 5 matching bases. Germline loops: CDR1 MNHEY, CDR2 SMNVEV (reference sequence). The ends were cut back, 4 bases at V and 5 bases at J, with 10 bases in the middle. This CDR3 contains 13 residues. The CDR3 protein is CASSSSREDTQYF. CDR3 DNA sequence: TGTGCCAGCAGTTCGAGCAGGGAAGATACGCAGTATTTT.

Many counts were recorded for this clonotype. The J gene is TRBJ2-3, the V gene TRBV29-1, with no clear D. The CDR3 has 15 amino acids. Germline values: CDR1 SQVTM, CDR2 ANQGSEA. V was pared by 6 bases and J by 0 bases, with 16 bases between. CDR3 amino acids: CSVPTLALSTDTQYF. The CDR3 region has the DNA TGCAGCGTCCCCACCCTCGCGCTTAGCACAGATACGCAGTATTTT.

The rearrangement links TRBV5-1 to TRBJ2-7; D may be TRBD2 (5 bases). There are 15 residues in the CDR3. Germline CDR1 is SGHRS and CDR2 is YFSETQ. Trimming removed 3 bases from V and 3 bases from J, with 16 bases in between. CDR3 amino acids: CASSSTGGHYYEQYF. In DNA, the CDR3 is TGCGCCAGCAGCTCGACGGGCGGGCACTACTACGAGCAGTACTTC.

About this clonotype itself: A much larger clone lies a single base off, so this may be a read error. Here the CDR3 reads CSAPGPDTQYF. CDR3 in DNA: TGCAGTGCTCCCGGTCCAGATACGCAGTATTTT. V and J are TRBV20-1 and TRBJ2-3; D not resolved. This CDR3 spans 11 amino acids. V was shortened by 5 bases and J by 4 bases, with 7 bases between the two germline ends. Germline V CDR1 and CDR2: DFQATT, SNEGSKA (reference sequence).

This clonotype was picked up many times. The J gene is TRBJ2-7, the V gene TRBV6-2 or TRBV6-3, with D perhaps TRBD1 (5 bases). The CDR3 is made up of 15 amino acids. V was cut by 0 bases and J by 2 bases, with 11 bases left in between. Germline V gene sequence: CDR1 MNHEY, CDR2 SVGEGT. CDR3 sequence (DNA): TGTGCCAGCAGTTACTCATCCAGGGCCACCTACGAGCAGTACTTC. Its protein product is CASSYSSRATYEQYF.

The chain joins TRBV12-3 or TRBV12-4 to TRBJ1-5, with D perhaps TRBD1 (5 bases). This CDR3 spans 14 amino acids. With 4 bases removed from V and 6 bases from J, the gap between germline ends came to 13 bases. The CDR3 is CASSWGGGTQPQHF. The CDR3 coding sequence is TGTGCCAGCAGTTGGGGTGGGGGGACTCAGCCCCAGCATTTT.

The chain employs TRBV27 and TRBJ2-3; 7 nucleotides match TRBD2. The CDR3 runs 16 residues. The germline CDR1 and CDR2 sequences are MNHEY and SMNVEV (reference sequence). The trim removed 7 bases at V and 6 bases at J, leaving 16 bases unmatched. The CDR3: CASTSRASGTWDTQYF. DNA for the CDR3: TGTGCCAGCACCTCGCGGGCTAGCGGAACATGGGATACGCAGTATTTT.

The chain employs TRBV6-5 and TRBJ2-3; D ambiguous. The CDR3 is made up of 15 amino acids. CDR1 and CDR2 from the germline V gene are MNHEY and SVGAGI. Trimming took 2 bases from V and 2 from J, leaving 11 bases between them. The CDR3 DNA reads as TGTGCCAGCAGTTACGGAGTCCCTACCACAGATACGCAGTATTTT. Protein sequence: CASSYGVPTTDTQYF.

The genes are TRBV6-1 and TRBJ1-6; D not resolved. The CDR3 covers 15 residues. V lost 6 bases, J lost 0 bases, and 9 bases lay in between. Germline V lookup: CDR1 MNHNS, CDR2 SASEGT. Here the CDR3 reads CASSPWSSYNSPLHF. Written as DNA, the CDR3 is TGTGCCAGCAGCCCTTGGAGCTCCTATAATTCACCCCTCCACTTT.

The table lists this clonotype with a few counts. The chain recombines TRBV15 with TRBJ2-2; D remains unclear. V gave up 0 bases and J gave up 6 bases, with 8 bases separating them. The CDR3 runs 14 residues. Germline loops: CDR1 LNHNV, CDR2 YYDKDF (reference sequence). The CDR3 sequence is CATSRDTSAGELFF. CDR3 nucleotide sequence: TGTGCCACCAGCAGAGATACGAGCGCCGGGGAGCTGTTTTTT.

The chain has TRBV29-1 and TRBJ2-7, with a possible D match to TRBD1 (6 bases). The CDR3 extends over 16 amino acids. Germline V CDR1 and CDR2: SQVTM, ANQGSEA. V lost 1 base, J lost 3 bases, and 19 bases lay in between. CDR3 coding DNA: TGCAGCGTTGAAGGAGTGGTCGGGACACGGGACTACGAGCAGTACTTC. Translation: CSVEGVVGTRDYEQYF.

This clonotype came up once. Given a much more abundant clone one base away, this may be a read error. The chain uses TRBV12-3 or TRBV12-4 and TRBJ2-2; possibly TRBD2 for D (5 bases). This CDR3 spans 14 amino acids. The chain's CDR3 is CASSLSGNTGELSF. In DNA, the CDR3 is TGTGCCAGCAGTTTATCCGGGAACACCGGGGAGCTGTCTTTT.

Many counts were recorded for this clonotype. The chain uses TRBV20-1 and TRBJ1-2; D is undetermined. Trimming took 3 bases from V and 2 from J, leaving 10 bases between them. Germline-derived CDR1 and CDR2 are DFQATT and SNEGSKA (reference sequence). The CDR3 is made up of 13 amino acids. The CDR3 DNA is TGCAGTGCTAGGTTGATGGAGAACTATGGCTACACCTTC. This sequence encodes CSARLMENYGYTF.

The CDR3 sequence is CASRPDYSNQPQHF. The CDR3 nucleotides are TGTGCCAGCAGGCCTGATTATAGCAATCAGCCCCAGCATTTT. This chain uses TRBV12-3 or TRBV12-4 with TRBJ1-5; no clear D. Trimming stripped 6 bases from V and 0 bases from J, with 9 bases between. The CDR3 totals 14 residues.

The V call is TRBV20-1, the J call TRBJ2-1; maybe TRBD2 (5 bases). The ends were cut back, 8 bases at V and 1 base at J, with 21 bases in the middle. The CDR3 loop spans 16 amino acids. Germline CDR1 reads DFQATT; CDR2 reads SNEGSKA (reference sequence). CDR3 amino acids: CSIRSGLATSYNEQFF. CDR3 coding DNA: TGCAGTATCAGATCAGGACTCGCCACGTCCTACAATGAGCAGTTCTTC.

J is TRBJ1-1 and V is TRBV23-1; no clear D. TRBV23-1 is given ORF status, its function remaining uncertain. V lost 7 bases and J lost 5, with 14 bases in between. The CDR3 spans 13 residues. Here the CDR3 reads CASNEPRVTEAFF. For the CDR3, the DNA is TGCGCCAGCAACGAACCGAGGGTTACTGAAGCTTTCTTT.

This chain uses TRBV20-1 with TRBJ2-1; D is ambiguous. V dropped 8 bases and J dropped 8 bases, with 16 bases sitting between them. CDR1 and CDR2 (germline): DFQATT, SNEGSKA (reference sequence). The CDR3 is 12 residues long. The CDR3: CSPSTRADEQFF. The DNA of the CDR3 is TGCAGTCCGAGCACAAGGGCTGATGAGCAGTTCTTC.

J is TRBJ1-2 and V is TRBV4-1, with unresolved D. This CDR3 spans 15 amino acids. In germline, CDR1 is MGHRA, CDR2 YSYEKL. V dropped 0 bases and J dropped 0 bases, with 8 bases sitting between them. CDR3 sequence (DNA): TGCGCCAGCAGCCAAGACAGCTACTCTAACTATGGCTACACCTTC. The encoded protein is CASSQDSYSNYGYTF.

The table lists this clonotype with a few counts. The V and J genes are TRBV4-2 and TRBJ2-7, with D possibly being TRBD1 (6 bases). The CDR3 sequence is 13 residues long. V was cut by 1 base and J by 3 bases, with 7 bases left in between. Germline lookup yields CDR1 LGHNA and CDR2 YNFKEQ. The CDR3: CASSQGGHYEQYF. The CDR3 DNA is TGTGCCAGCAGCCAAGGGGGGCACTACGAGCAGTACTTC.

This clonotype was counted between two and nine times. The V call is TRBV12-3 or TRBV12-4, the J call TRBJ2-3, with 10 positions matching TRBD2. V was pared by 6 bases and J by 14 bases, with 11 bases of the junction left unmatched. The CDR3 extends over 13 amino acids. The CDR3 DNA sequence: TGTGCCAGCAGGGAATCTAGCGGGAGTTATCCGTATTTT. Its translation: CASRESSGSYPYF.

The V gene is TRBV20-1, the J gene TRBJ2-7, with D tentatively TRBD2 (5 bases). Trimming took 6 bases from V and 4 from J, leaving 19 bases between them. Germline CDR1 reads DFQATT; CDR2 reads SNEGSKA (reference sequence). The CDR3 has 14 residues. The CDR3 bases are TGCAGTGCCTTCGGCGGGCCCGTGCGGTACGAGCAGTACTTC. Its translation is CSAFGGPVRYEQYF.